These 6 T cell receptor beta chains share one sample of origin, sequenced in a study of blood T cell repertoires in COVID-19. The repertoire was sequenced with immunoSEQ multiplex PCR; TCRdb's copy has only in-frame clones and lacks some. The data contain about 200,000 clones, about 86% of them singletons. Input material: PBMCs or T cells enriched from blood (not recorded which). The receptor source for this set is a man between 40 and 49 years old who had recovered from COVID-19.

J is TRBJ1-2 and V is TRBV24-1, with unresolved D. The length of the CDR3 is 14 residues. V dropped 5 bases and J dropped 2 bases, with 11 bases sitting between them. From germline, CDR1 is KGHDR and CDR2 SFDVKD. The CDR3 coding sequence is TGTGCCACCAGTGCCTCTTTCGGGAACTATGGCTACACCTTC. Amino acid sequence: CATSASFGNYGYTF.

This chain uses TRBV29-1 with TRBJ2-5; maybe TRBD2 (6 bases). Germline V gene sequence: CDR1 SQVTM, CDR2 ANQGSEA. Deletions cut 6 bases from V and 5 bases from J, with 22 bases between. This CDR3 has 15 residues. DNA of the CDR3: TGCAGCGTCGCTAAGGGTAGCGGTTCGGCCGAGACCCAGTACTTC. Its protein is CSVAKGSGSAETQYF.

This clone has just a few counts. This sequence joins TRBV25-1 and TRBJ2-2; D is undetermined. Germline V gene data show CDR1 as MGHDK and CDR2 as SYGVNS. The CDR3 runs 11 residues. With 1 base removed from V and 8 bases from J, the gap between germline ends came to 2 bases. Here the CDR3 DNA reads TGTGCCAGCAGTGAATTAGGGGAGCTGTTTTTT. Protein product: CASSELGELFF.

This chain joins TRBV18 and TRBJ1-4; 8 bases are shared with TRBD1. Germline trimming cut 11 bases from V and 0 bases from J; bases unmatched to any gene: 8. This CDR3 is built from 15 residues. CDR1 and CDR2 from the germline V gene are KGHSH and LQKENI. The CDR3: CASSRDRTTNEKLFF. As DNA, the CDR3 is TGTGCCTCCTCCAGGGACAGGACAACTAATGAAAAACTGTTTTTT.

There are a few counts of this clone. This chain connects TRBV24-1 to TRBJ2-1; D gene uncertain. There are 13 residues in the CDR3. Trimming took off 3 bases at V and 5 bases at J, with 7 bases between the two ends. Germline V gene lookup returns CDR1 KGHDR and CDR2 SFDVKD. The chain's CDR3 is CATSDPINNEQFF. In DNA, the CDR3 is TGTGCCACCAGTGATCCTATTAACAATGAGCAGTTCTTC.

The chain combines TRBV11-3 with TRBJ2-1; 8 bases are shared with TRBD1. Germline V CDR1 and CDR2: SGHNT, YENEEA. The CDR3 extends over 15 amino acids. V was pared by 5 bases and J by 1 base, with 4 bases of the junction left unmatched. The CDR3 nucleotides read TGTGCCAGCAGCCCCGACAGGGGATCCTACAATGAGCAGTTCTTC. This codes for CASSPDRGSYNEQFF.